Shown below are 30 T cell receptor beta chains from a single sample sequenced in a study of T-cell reconstitution after alpha-beta-depleted transplantation in children. TCRbeta library preparation incorporated unique molecular identifiers. TCRdb ran MiXCR on the PCR reads and lists one entry per CDR3 protein. The repertoire includes nearly 350,000 distinct CDR3 sequences, around 15% of them detected once, and just over 40% sits in the top ten. The sequenced sample was PBMCs, mostly from graft donor cells, obtained 360 days after TCRalphabeta/CD19-depleted stem cell transplant. The receptor source for this set is a male patient aged 2 to 10 who had a stem cell transplant for acute lymphoblastic leukemia, so the T cells may come from the graft donor.

The chain is built from TRBV28 and TRBJ2-5, with D tentatively TRBD2 (5 bases). There are 14 residues in the CDR3. Germline V CDR1 and CDR2: MDHEN, SYDVKM. Deletions cut 3 bases from V and 5 bases from J, with 13 bases between. This chain's CDR3 is CASSFAESGETQYF. As DNA, the CDR3 is TGTGCCAGCAGTTTTGCGGAATCGGGGGAGACCCAGTACTTC.

V gene TRBV28 combines with J gene TRBJ2-3; D unclear. This CDR3 spans 15 amino acids. V dropped 3 bases and J dropped 0 bases, with 10 bases sitting between them. The germline V gene has CDR1 MDHEN and CDR2 SYDVKM. This CDR3 reads CASSFSSSSTDTQYF. The CDR3 nucleotides are TGTGCCAGCAGTTTTTCGAGCTCTAGCACAGATACGCAGTATTTT.

The table lists this clonotype with many counts. J is TRBJ2-5 and V is TRBV9; D ambiguous. CDR1 is SGDLS and CDR2 is YYNGEE in the germline V gene. There are 15 residues in the CDR3. The germline V and J ends were trimmed by 2 bases and 3 bases, with 14 bases remaining between them. DNA of the CDR3: TGTGCCAGCAGCGTCGGTCATAACCCCGAAGAGACCCAGTACTTC. This gives the protein CASSVGHNPEETQYF.

The CDR3 DNA is TGCGCCAGCAGGCAAGGGGCCTCCCGCAATGAGCAGTTCTTC. Translation: CASRQGASRNEQFF. The gene calls are TRBV5-1 and TRBJ2-1; TRBD1 might be the D (5 bases). V lost 5 bases and J lost 6, with 15 bases in between. The CDR3 has 14 amino acids. Germline loops: CDR1 SGHRS, CDR2 YFSETQ.

This clonotype was found a few times. The chain couples TRBV20-1 to TRBJ1-2; 9 nucleotides line up with TRBD1. V shed 8 bases, J shed 5 bases, and the junction held 12 bases outside the gene matches. The CDR3 is 14 residues long. Germline CDR1 reads DFQATT; CDR2 reads SNEGSKA (reference sequence). In DNA form, the CDR3 reads TGCAGTACTGGGGGGGACAGGGTCAGATATGGCTACACCTTC. It is translated as CSTGGDRVRYGYTF.

This clonotype occurred a few times. This sequence joins TRBV28 and TRBJ2-3; 7 nucleotides line up with TRBD2. Germline V gene data show CDR1 as MDHEN and CDR2 as SYDVKM. The CDR3 contains 17 residues. With V trimmed by 6 bases and J by 0 bases, 12 bases remained unmatched. In nucleotides, the CDR3 is TGTGCCAGCAGCACCAAACTAGCGAAGCCTAGCACAGATACGCAGTATTTT. Its protein product is CASSTKLAKPSTDTQYF.

This clonotype was seen a few times. The chain combines TRBV6-2 or TRBV6-3 with TRBJ2-5; D is uncertain. The V gene's germline CDR1 is MNHEY and CDR2 SVGEGT. The ends were cut back, 10 bases at V and 2 bases at J, with 11 bases in the middle. The CDR3 consists of 12 residues. The CDR3 bases are TGTGCCACCCAGACAAGACAAGAGACCCAGTACTTC. Translating gives CATQTRQETQYF.

This chain connects TRBV12-3 or TRBV12-4 to TRBJ2-7; D may be TRBD1 or TRBD2 (5 bases each). V lost 1 base to trimming and J lost 2 bases, with 18 bases between them. The CDR3 contains 17 residues. The CDR3 region has the DNA TGTGCCAGCAGTTTAGGGTCTGGGGGAGTCTCCCCCTACGAGCAGTACTTC. It yields the protein CASSLGSGGVSPYEQYF.

The rearrangement links TRBV6-1 to TRBJ2-4; D might be TRBD2 (5 bases). The CDR3 is made up of 14 amino acids. Germline loops: CDR1 MNHNS, CDR2 SASEGT. Deletions cut 6 bases from V and 9 bases from J, with 18 bases between. DNA of the CDR3: TGTGCCAGCAGGGGAGCCTGGGGATTTGGCATTCAGTACTTC. It is translated as CASRGAWGFGIQYF.

This clonotype came up many times. The chain couples TRBV12-3 or TRBV12-4 to TRBJ2-7; D unresolved. V shed 0 bases and J shed 4 bases, with 4 bases lying between them. The CDR3 extends over 12 amino acids. CDR3 amino acids: CASSLASYEQYF. CDR3 in DNA: TGTGCCAGCAGTTTAGCGTCTTACGAGCAGTACTTC.

This clonotype was counted only a few times. The V call is TRBV3-1, the J call TRBJ2-2, with D perhaps being TRBD1 or TRBD2 (5 bases each). Trimming took 7 bases from V and 4 from J, leaving 16 bases between them. This CDR3 is 15 amino acids long. Germline values: CDR1 LGHDT, CDR2 YNNKEL (reference sequence). The CDR3 nucleotides are TGTGCCAGCACTAGGGGTGGACTTCTCACCGGGGAGCTGTTTTTT. Protein: CASTRGGLLTGELFF.

The gene calls are TRBV12-3 or TRBV12-4 and TRBJ2-3, with D maybe TRBD2 (5 bases). The ends were cut back, 3 bases at V and 2 bases at J, with 12 bases in the middle. The CDR3 covers 15 residues. DNA of the CDR3: TGTGCCAGCAGTTTTATAAGGGAGAACACAGATACGCAGTATTTT. Translated: CASSFIRENTDTQYF.

This rearrangement joins TRBV28 to TRBJ2-3; D gene ambiguous. Germline-derived CDR1 and CDR2 are MDHEN and SYDVKM. The CDR3 length is 14 residues. Trimming cost V 3 bases and J 3 bases, with 10 bases left between them. The CDR3 nucleotides are TGTGCCAGCAGTTTCCGACTTCTTACAGATACGCAGTATTTT. Translation gives CASSFRLLTDTQYF.

The sample holds a few counts of this clonotype. The rearrangement joins TRBV6-5 to TRBJ2-4, with 7 bases identical to TRBD2. The CDR3 has 15 amino acids. Germline CDR1 reads MNHEY; CDR2 reads SVGAGI. J gave up 9 bases and V 1 base, and 9 bases lay outside the gene matches. The chain's CDR3 is CASSYFRSSGTIQYF. In nucleotides, the CDR3 is TGTGCCAGCAGTTACTTTCGATCAAGCGGGACCATTCAGTACTTC.

This clonotype was found a few times. The gene calls are TRBV4-3 and TRBJ2-2; D may be TRBD1 (7 bases). The ends were cut back, 0 bases at V and 7 bases at J, with 15 bases in the middle. The CDR3 is 16 amino acids. Germline values: CDR1 LGHNA, CDR2 YSLEER. In DNA, the CDR3 is TGCGCCAGCAGCCAAGATAGAAGACAGGGAGGCGGGGAGCTGTTTTTT. This sequence encodes CASSQDRRQGGGELFF.

The rearrangement uses TRBV12-3 or TRBV12-4 and TRBJ1-1, with no clear D. The CDR3 extends over 18 amino acids. Trimming pared 2 bases from V and 1 base from J, leaving 20 bases between. CDR3 amino acids: CASSLPLAFVRENTEAFF. CDR3 DNA sequence: TGTGCCAGCAGTTTACCGCTCGCGTTCGTGAGGGAGAACACTGAAGCTTTCTTT.

This clonotype came up a few times. The J gene is TRBJ2-7, the V gene TRBV20-1; weak D call: TRBD2 (7 bases). The CDR3 is 15 amino acids. Germline CDR1 DFQATT, CDR2 SNEGSKA (reference sequence). V was clipped by 6 bases and J by 2 bases, with 20 bases between them. This chain's CDR3 is CSARGRGAPTYEQYF. Written as DNA, the CDR3 is TGCAGTGCCCGGGGCCGGGGGGCACCAACCTACGAGCAGTACTTC.

The chain is built from TRBV28 and TRBJ2-5; D may be TRBD1 (7 bases). CDR1 is MDHEN, CDR2 SYDVKM, per germline. The V end lost 3 bases, the J end lost 3 bases, and 17 bases lay between the germline ends. This CDR3 contains 16 residues. The CDR3 protein is CASSFSGGRRKETQYF. The CDR3 nucleotides read TGTGCCAGCAGTTTTTCAGGGGGGCGGCGGAAAGAGACCCAGTACTTC.

The chain links TRBV4-1 to TRBJ2-7; TRBD1 matches 8 bases. Germline values: CDR1 MGHRA, CDR2 YSYEKL. This CDR3 is 14 amino acids long. Losses at the gene ends were 4 bases for V and 6 bases for J; bases not matched to a gene: 8. The CDR3 loop is CASSPGQALLEQYF. DNA of the CDR3: TGCGCCAGCAGCCCGGGACAGGCTCTACTCGAGCAGTACTTC.

The table lists this clonotype with a few counts. The chain is built from TRBV5-1 and TRBJ2-7, with D possibly matching TRBD2 (7 bases). V dropped 1 base and J dropped 0 bases, with 17 bases sitting between them. The CDR3 totals 17 residues. Germline lookup yields CDR1 SGHRS and CDR2 YFSETQ. This CDR3 is CASSLLPAGASSYEQYF. The CDR3 region has the DNA TGCGCCAGCAGCTTGCTACCCGCGGGGGCATCCTCCTACGAGCAGTACTTC.

This clonotype has just a few counts. The J gene is TRBJ2-3, the V gene TRBV28; 7 nucleotides align to TRBD2. This CDR3 is built from 15 residues. CDR1 and CDR2 (germline): MDHEN, SYDVKM. V shed 2 bases, J shed 4 bases, and the junction held 6 bases outside the gene matches. As DNA, the CDR3 is TGTGCCAGCAGTTTAAACCCCGCGGGAGCAGATACGCAGTATTTT. It yields the protein CASSLNPAGADTQYF.

The table lists this clonotype with many counts. The rearrangement links TRBV12-3 or TRBV12-4 to TRBJ2-1; D gene uncertain. Trimming removed 11 bases at V and 0 bases at J, with 14 bases between. The CDR3 runs to 14 residues. This CDR3 reads CAGSSRGSYNEQFF. In DNA form, the CDR3 reads TGTGCCGGCTCAAGCAGAGGCTCCTACAATGAGCAGTTCTTC.

V is TRBV28 and J is TRBJ1-6; D unresolved. The CDR3 has 17 amino acids. Trimming stripped 2 bases from V and 2 bases from J, with 13 bases between. Germline V lookup: CDR1 MDHEN, CDR2 SYDVKM. CDR3 loop: CASSLSLDPTYNSPLHF. As DNA, the CDR3 is TGTGCCAGCAGTTTAAGCCTGGATCCTACCTATAATTCACCCCTCCACTTT.

Ten or more counts support this clonotype. The chain uses TRBV5-1 and TRBJ2-3; D possibly corresponds to TRBD2 (6 bases). Between the trimmed V and J ends, which lost 0 bases and 0 bases, there was a span of 11 bases. This CDR3 is built from 16 residues. CDR1 is SGHRS, CDR2 YFSETQ, per germline. The CDR3 DNA reads as TGCGCCAGCAGCTTGGTGTCGGGAGCTAGCACAGATACGCAGTATTTT. It encodes CASSLVSGASTDTQYF.

This clonotype was seen at least ten times. The chain joins TRBV12-3 or TRBV12-4 to TRBJ2-1; no clear D gene. The CDR3 extends over 14 amino acids. V lost 3 bases to trimming and J lost 4 bases, with 10 bases between them. The CDR3 region has the DNA TGTGCCAGCAGTTTCCGGCGGTTTTACAATGAGCAGTTCTTC. It translates to CASSFRRFYNEQFF.

CDR3 in amino acids: CASSLAPLAGGGEQYF. The CDR3, as DNA: TGCGCCAGCAGCTTGGCCCCGTTAGCGGGAGGTGGCGAGCAGTACTTC. This chain joins TRBV5-1 and TRBJ2-7; TRBD2 matches 10 bases. CDR1 is SGHRS and CDR2 is YFSETQ in the germline V gene. J lost 6 bases, V lost 0 bases, and 9 bases had no gene match. There are 16 residues in the CDR3.

This clonotype appeared a few times. The chain is built from TRBV4-3 and TRBJ2-1; D is undetermined. There are 14 residues in the CDR3. Germline CDR1 reads LGHNA; CDR2 reads YSLEER. With 0 bases removed from V and 5 bases from J, the gap between germline ends came to 8 bases. The CDR3 sequence is CASSQELVDNEQFF. The CDR3 DNA follows: TGCGCCAGCAGCCAAGAGCTAGTAGACAATGAGCAGTTCTTC.

This clonotype was picked up a small number of times. The chain has TRBV29-1 and TRBJ2-7, with D perhaps matching TRBD1 (5 bases). Germline values: CDR1 SQVTM, CDR2 ANQGSEA. CDR3 length equals 13 residues. V lost 4 bases and J 4 bases, leaving 14 bases between the germline ends. The CDR3 coding sequence is TGCAGCGTTGCAGGTGTCAGGGTTTACGAGCAGTACTTC. Protein sequence: CSVAGVRVYEQYF.

This clonotype turned up a few times. The CDR3 protein is CASRLEGLIDEQFF. CDR3 nucleotide sequence: TGTGCCAGCAGACTTGAGGGACTAATCGATGAGCAGTTCTTC. V is TRBV12-3 or TRBV12-4 and J is TRBJ2-1; 7 nucleotides line up with TRBD2. V lost 6 bases and J lost 8; bases outside the gene matches: 10. There are 14 residues in the CDR3.

In its sample, this clonotype was seen a few times. The gene calls are TRBV21-1 and TRBJ2-5; TRBD1 is the table's D call and was not checked against the DNA. TRBV21-1 is a documented pseudogene. The CDR3 has 10 residues. Here the CDR3 reads CASSEPLKYF. CDR3 bases: TGTGCCAGCAGCGAACCCCTGAAGTACTTC.